The clone carrying this T cell receptor (beta chain) was counted a few times. The target antigen is unknown. Given a much more abundant clone one base away, this may be a read error. RNA transcripts were the template for amplifying TCR beta CDR3 regions. HTBI primers drove first-round RT-PCR of the TCR CDR3. A single record per CDR3 protein comes from TCRdb applying MiXCR to the multiplex PCR reads. The repertoire includes around 35,000 distinct CDR3 sequences, around 52% of them detected once, and roughly 25% sits in the top ten. These data originate in a study of T cells in Graves' hyperthyroidism and ophthalmopathy. Study results and caveats: Blood held most thyroid clonotypes expanded above 0.001 frequency.

Germline V lookup: CDR1 MDHEN, CDR2 SYDVKM. V trimming: 5 bases; J trimming: 2 bases; junction bases outside the gene matches: 6. The CDR3 extends over 15 amino acids. PBMCs came from more than 9 ml fresh peripheral blood. This sequence originates from a middle-aged woman with Graves' ophthalmopathy. This chain links TRBV28 with TRBJ2-7; the match to TRBD2 covers 10 bases. The sequencing input was blood. The CDR3 loop reads CASSPGLAAAYEQYF. The CDR3 nucleotides are TGTGCCAGCAGTCCCGGACTAGCGGCTGCCTACGAGCAGTACTTC.